These 5 T cell receptor beta chains originate from one sample sequenced in a study of blood T cell repertoires in COVID-19. Using immunoSEQ multiplex PCR, the repertoire was profiled, and TCRdb retains in-frame clones only, with some absent. The sample carries 350,000 to 450,000 clones, about 86% recorded once. What was sequenced was peripheral blood. All receptors come from a woman aged 60-75 years with COVID-19, enrolled during active disease.

The rearrangement joins TRBV7-2 to TRBJ2-3; 9 nucleotides align to TRBD2. CDR1 and CDR2 from the germline V gene are SGHTA and FQGNSA. The V and J ends lost 4 bases and 6 bases, in that order; junction bases with no gene match: 11. The CDR3 length is 16 residues. The chain's CDR3 is CASSSLAGGPFDTQYF. CDR3 in DNA: TGTGCCAGCAGCTCCCTGGCGGGGGGGCCGTTTGATACGCAGTATTTT.

The J gene is TRBJ2-2, the V gene TRBV18; no firm D call. The CDR3 contains 13 residues. Per germline, CDR1 KGHSH and CDR2 LQKENI. The V gene lost 2 bases and the J gene lost 7 bases, with 8 bases spanning the gap. The DNA for the CDR3 is TGTGCCAGCTCACCAGGAGAGAACGGGGAGCTGTTTTTT. Its protein product is CASSPGENGELFF.

As DNA, the CDR3 is TGTGCCAGCTCACCATTTCCCTTCGGACAGGGTCAGGATGGCTACACCTTC. The encoded protein is CASSPFPFGQGQDGYTF. This sequence joins TRBV18 and TRBJ1-2, with TRBD1 identical over 8 bases. The germline V gene encodes CDR1 KGHSH and CDR2 LQKENI. V dropped 2 bases and J dropped 6; count of bases not matched to a gene: 14. The CDR3 runs 17 residues.

For this clone: The sample has other DNA sequences that encode this CDR3 too. The chain is built from TRBV11-2 and TRBJ1-4; D gene ambiguous. Deletions cut 5 bases from V and 8 bases from J, with 9 bases between. The CDR3 length is 12 residues. Germline V CDR1 and CDR2: SGHAT, FQNNGV. The CDR3 loop reads CASSREGEKLFF. The CDR3 bases are TGTGCCAGCAGCCGGGAAGGGGAAAAACTGTTTTTT.

The CDR3 spells CASSYFRDYGKLFF. The CDR3 DNA follows: TGTGCCAGCAGTTATTTTCGGGATTATGGAAAACTGTTTTTT. The rearrangement joins TRBV6-5 to TRBJ1-4; D gene ambiguous. CDR1 is MNHEY, CDR2 SVGAGI, per germline. V lost 3 bases to trimming and J lost 10 bases, with 15 bases between them. The CDR3 totals 14 residues.